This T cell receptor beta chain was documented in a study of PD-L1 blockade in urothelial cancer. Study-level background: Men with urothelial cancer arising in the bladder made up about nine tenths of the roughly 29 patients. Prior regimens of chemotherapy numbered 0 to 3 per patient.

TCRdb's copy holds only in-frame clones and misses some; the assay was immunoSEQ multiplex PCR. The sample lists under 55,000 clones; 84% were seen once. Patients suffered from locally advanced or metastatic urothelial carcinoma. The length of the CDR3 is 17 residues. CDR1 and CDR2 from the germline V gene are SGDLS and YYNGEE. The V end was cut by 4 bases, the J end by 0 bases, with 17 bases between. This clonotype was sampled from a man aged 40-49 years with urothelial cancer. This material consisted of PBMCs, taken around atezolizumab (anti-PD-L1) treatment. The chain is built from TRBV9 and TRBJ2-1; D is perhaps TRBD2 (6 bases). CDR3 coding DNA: TGTGCCAGCAGCCCACAGCGTGGAGCGGGCTCCTACAATGAGCAGTTCTTC. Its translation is CASSPQRGAGSYNEQFF.